This TCR beta chain was identified during a study of shared T cell receptors in the human thymus. CDR1 and CDR2 (germline): LNHDA, SQIVND (reference sequence). V shed 4 bases, J shed 2 bases, and the junction held 7 bases outside the gene matches. CDR3 length equals 17 residues. TCRdb's table, derived via immunoSEQ multiplex PCR, lists solely in-frame clones and lacks some. The sample contains some 400,000 clones, 95% of which appear only once. The specimen was thymocytes. V usage is TRBV19 and J usage is TRBJ2-2; TRBD1 matches at 10 bases. The clonotype was recovered from a human donor. The CDR3 nucleotides read TGTGCCAGTAGTACCCGCGGGACAGGGGTTAACACCGGGGAGCTGTTTTTT. It translates to CASSTRGTGVNTGELFF.